These T cell receptor beta chains were read from a single sample in a study of CD8 T cells in ankylosing spondylitis. TCRdb re-called the 5' RACE reads with MiXCR, one entry per CDR3 protein. This repertoire shows just under 550,000 distinct CDR3 sequences, about 13% found once; its top ten account for 6.8%. The sequencing sample was made of blood, either unsorted or a sorted T cell fraction (not recorded which). These receptors originate from a male donor with ankylosing spondylitis. Both conserved end residues are part of each CDR3. A D gene is named only where the DNA matches it firmly. For some rows the clone size is stated as once, few or many, or as a class when expanded; others skip it.

.	TRBV7-2	few	TRBJ1-1	TGTGCCAGCAGCTATCAGGGAGGCCTGGGCACTGAAGCTTTCTTT	CASSYQGGLGTEAFF
TRBD2	TRBV3-1	.	TRBJ2-5	TGTGCCAGCAGCCAAGATCCGGCTAGCGGGAGTGAGACCCAGTACTTC	CASSQDPASGSETQYF
.	TRBV5-1	.	TRBJ1-3	TGCGCCAGCAGCTTGGAGGGGATCCCTGGAAACACCATATATTTT	CASSLEGIPGNTIYF
.	TRBV27	many	TRBJ1-5	TGTGCCAGCAGAAGAACAGGGTCCGGGCAACAGCCCCAGCATTTT	CASRRTGSGQQPQHF
TRBD1	TRBV20-1	.	TRBJ2-7	TGCAGTGCCACCGGACAGGCGAGCTCCTACGAGCAGTACTTC	CSATGQASSYEQYF
.	TRBV30	.	TRBJ2-1	TGTGCCTCCACCATGGGAGTAGCGGAGCTTTCCTACAATGAGCAGTTCTTC	CASTMGVAELSYNEQFF
.	TRBV27	few	TRBJ1-2	TGTGCCAGCAGTTTGGTTCGGTCGCCAGGCCAGAGCTATGGCTACACCTTC	CASSLVRSPGQSYGYTF
TRBD2	TRBV29-1	many	TRBJ2-1	TGCAGCGGTCTAGCGGGGGGAACCAATGAGCAGTTCTTC	CSGLAGGTNEQFF
.	TRBV2	few	TRBJ2-5	TGTGCCAGCAGTGGTGCGGTGTCGATCCAAGAGACCCAGTACTTC	CASSGAVSIQETQYF
.	TRBV30	.	TRBJ2-1	TGTGCCTGGACAGTCGTATACAATGAGCAGTTCTTC	CAWTVVYNEQFF
.	TRBV5-1	many	TRBJ2-2	TGCGCCAGCAGCTTGGCGGGGAGCACCGGGGAGCTGTTTTTT	CASSLAGSTGELFF
.	TRBV29-1	.	TRBJ2-5	TGCAGTGGAGGGGGACAGCCTCAGGAGACCCAGTACTTC	CSGGGQPQETQYF
.	TRBV5-6	.	TRBJ2-2	TGTGCCAGCAGCTTGGCGTGGGGGAGGTGGAACACCGGGGAGCTGTTTTTT	CASSLAWGRWNTGELFF
.	TRBV20-1	.	TRBJ2-5	TGCAGTGCTAGAGGTCAGATCATGACCCAGTACTTC	CSARGQIMTQYF
TRBD1	TRBV2	few	TRBJ1-2	TGTGCCAGCAGTCCTCAAGGGACAGGGAACTATGGCTACACCTTC	CASSPQGTGNYGYTF
.	TRBV20-1	.	TRBJ1-1	TGCAGTGCTAGAGCCCCAGGGGAACCCAACACTGAAGCTTTCTTT	CSARAPGEPNTEAFF
.	TRBV20-1	.	TRBJ2-1	TGCAGTGCTACCCAAGGGGAAGCGGTCTCCTACAATGAGCAGTTCTTC	CSATQGEAVSYNEQFF
.	TRBV3-1	many	TRBJ2-3	TGTGCCAGCAGCCAAGAAACCGCCACCCCCCAGCCAGATACGCAGTATTTT	CASSQETATPQPDTQYF
TRBD2	TRBV7-9	.	TRBJ2-1	TGTGCCAGCAGCCATCGGACTAGCGGTGGCAATGAGCAGTTCTTC	CASSHRTSGGNEQFF
.	TRBV4-2	many	TRBJ2-3	TGTGCCAGCAGCCCTCTATTCAGGATCAGAGCAGATACGCAGTATTTT	CASSPLFRIRADTQYF
.	TRBV15	.	TRBJ1-2	TGTGCCACCAGCAGATCACCGACAGCCTTCTATGGCTACACCTTC	CATSRSPTAFYGYTF
TRBD2	TRBV20-1	few	TRBJ2-1	TGCAGTGCTAGAGATCGGACTAGCGGGAAAAATGAGCAGTTCTTC	CSARDRTSGKNEQFF
.	TRBV29-1	many	TRBJ2-5	TGCAGCGGTAGACAAGAGACCCAGTACTTC	CSGRQETQYF
.	TRBV20-1	.	TRBJ1-1	TGCAGTGCGGGGACGGGGTTGGGCACTGAAGCTTTCTTT	CSAGTGLGTEAFF